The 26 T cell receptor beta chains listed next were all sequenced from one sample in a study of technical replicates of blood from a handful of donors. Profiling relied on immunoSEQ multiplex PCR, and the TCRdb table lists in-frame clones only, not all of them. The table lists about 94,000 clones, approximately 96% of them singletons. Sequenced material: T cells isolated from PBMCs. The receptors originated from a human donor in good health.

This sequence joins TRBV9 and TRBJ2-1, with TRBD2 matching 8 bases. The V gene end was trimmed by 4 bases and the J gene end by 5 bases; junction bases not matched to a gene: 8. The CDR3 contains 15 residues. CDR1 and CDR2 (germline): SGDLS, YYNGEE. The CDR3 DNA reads TGTGCCAGCAGCCCTCGGCCGGGGGGGAACAATGAGCAGTTCTTC. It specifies CASSPRPGGNNEQFF.

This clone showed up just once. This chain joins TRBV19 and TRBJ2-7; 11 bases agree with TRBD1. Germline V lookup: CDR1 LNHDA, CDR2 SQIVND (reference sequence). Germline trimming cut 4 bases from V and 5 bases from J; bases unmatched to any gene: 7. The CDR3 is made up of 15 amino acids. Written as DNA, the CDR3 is TGTGCCAGTAGTAGGAGGGACAGGGGGAGGAACGAGCAGTACTTC. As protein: CASSRRDRGRNEQYF.

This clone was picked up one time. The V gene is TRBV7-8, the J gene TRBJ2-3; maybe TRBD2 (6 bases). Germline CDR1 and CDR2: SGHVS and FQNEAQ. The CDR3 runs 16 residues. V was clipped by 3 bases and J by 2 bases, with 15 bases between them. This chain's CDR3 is CASSFDRETPTDTQYF. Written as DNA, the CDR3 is TGTGCCAGCAGCTTTGATCGGGAGACACCCACAGATACGCAGTATTTT.

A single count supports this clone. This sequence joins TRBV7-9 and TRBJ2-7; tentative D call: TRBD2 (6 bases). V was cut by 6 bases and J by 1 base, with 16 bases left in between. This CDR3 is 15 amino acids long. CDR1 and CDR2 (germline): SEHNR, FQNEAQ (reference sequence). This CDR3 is CASSYSSDGSYEQYF. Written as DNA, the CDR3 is TGTGCCAGCAGTTACTCTAGCGATGGGTCCTACGAGCAGTACTTC.

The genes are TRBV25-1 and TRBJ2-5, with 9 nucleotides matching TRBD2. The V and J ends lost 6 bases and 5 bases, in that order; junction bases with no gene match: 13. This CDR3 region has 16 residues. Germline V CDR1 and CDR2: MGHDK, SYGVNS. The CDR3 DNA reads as TGTGCCAGCAGCCAAATCGGGACTAGCATACGGGAGACCCAGTACTTC. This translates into CASSQIGTSIRETQYF.

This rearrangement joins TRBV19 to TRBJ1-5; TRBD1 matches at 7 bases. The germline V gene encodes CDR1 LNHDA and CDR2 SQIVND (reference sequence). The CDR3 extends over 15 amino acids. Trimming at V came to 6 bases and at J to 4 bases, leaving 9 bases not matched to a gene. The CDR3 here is CASSWDSGRNQPQHF. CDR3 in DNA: TGTGCCAGTAGCTGGGACAGTGGGAGGAATCAGCCCCAGCATTTT.

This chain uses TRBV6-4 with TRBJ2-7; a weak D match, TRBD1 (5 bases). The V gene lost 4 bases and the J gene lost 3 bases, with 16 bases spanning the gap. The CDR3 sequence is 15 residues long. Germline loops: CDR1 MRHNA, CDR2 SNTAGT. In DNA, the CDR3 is TGTGCCAGCAGTGTATCGCAGGGCCCTCTCTACGAGCAGTACTTC. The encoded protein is CASSVSQGPLYEQYF.

The CDR3 coding sequence is TGTGCCACCCGGGGGGCCGACAATCAGCCCCAGCATTTT. It translates to CATRGADNQPQHF. This chain joins TRBV2 and TRBJ1-5; possible D gene TRBD1, 6 bases. Deletions cut 10 bases from V and 3 bases from J, with 13 bases between. CDR3 size: 13 residues. CDR1 is SNHLY and CDR2 is FYNNEI in the germline V gene.

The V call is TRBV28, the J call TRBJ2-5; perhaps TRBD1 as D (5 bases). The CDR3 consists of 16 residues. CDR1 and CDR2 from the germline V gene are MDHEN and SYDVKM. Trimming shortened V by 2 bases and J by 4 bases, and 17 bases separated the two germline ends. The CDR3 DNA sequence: TGTGCCAGCAGTTTAGGTTTTTCAGGGTTCCCAGAGACCCAGTACTTC. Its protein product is CASSLGFSGFPETQYF.

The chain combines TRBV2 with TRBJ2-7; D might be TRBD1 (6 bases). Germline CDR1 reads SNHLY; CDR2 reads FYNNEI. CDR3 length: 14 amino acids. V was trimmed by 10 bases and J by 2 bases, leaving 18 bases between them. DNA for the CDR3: TGTGCCACCGGGGACATCCGGTTGGCCTACGAGCAGTACTTC. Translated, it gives CATGDIRLAYEQYF.

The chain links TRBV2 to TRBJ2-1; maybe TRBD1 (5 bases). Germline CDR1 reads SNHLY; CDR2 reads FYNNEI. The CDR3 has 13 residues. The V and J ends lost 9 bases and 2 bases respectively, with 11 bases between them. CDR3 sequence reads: CASTDIAYNEQFF. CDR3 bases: TGTGCCAGTACGGACATCGCCTACAATGAGCAGTTCTTC.

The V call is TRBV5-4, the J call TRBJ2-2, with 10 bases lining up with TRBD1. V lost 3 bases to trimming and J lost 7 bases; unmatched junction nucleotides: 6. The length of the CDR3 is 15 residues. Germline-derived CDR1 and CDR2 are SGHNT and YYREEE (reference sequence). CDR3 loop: CASSSSTGGHGELFF. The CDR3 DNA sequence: TGTGCCAGCAGCTCATCGACAGGGGGCCACGGGGAGCTGTTTTTT.

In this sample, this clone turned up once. The CDR3 DNA reads TGTGCCAGCAGCCCCCGAGGGCGGAGCTCCTACGAGCAGTACTTC. Translating gives CASSPRGRSSYEQYF. The chain has TRBV11-1 and TRBJ2-7; a possible D gene is TRBD2 (5 bases). Trimming stripped 5 bases from V and 0 bases from J, with 14 bases between. Germline assignment: CDR1 SGHAT and CDR2 FQDESV (reference sequence). There are 15 residues in the CDR3.

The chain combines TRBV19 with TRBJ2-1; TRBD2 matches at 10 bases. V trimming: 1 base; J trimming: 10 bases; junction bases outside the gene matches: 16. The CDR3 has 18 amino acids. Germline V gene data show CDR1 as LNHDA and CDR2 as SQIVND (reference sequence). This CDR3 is CASSIVSSLTSGVIEQFF. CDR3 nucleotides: TGTGCCAGTAGTATAGTCAGTTCTCTAACTAGCGGGGTTATAGAGCAGTTCTTC.

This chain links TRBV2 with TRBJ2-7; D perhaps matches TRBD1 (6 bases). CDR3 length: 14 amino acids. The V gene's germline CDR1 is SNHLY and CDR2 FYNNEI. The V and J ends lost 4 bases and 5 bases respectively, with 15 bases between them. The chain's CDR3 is CASSGQGLIHEQYF. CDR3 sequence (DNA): TGTGCCAGCAGTGGTCAGGGGCTTATCCACGAGCAGTACTTC.

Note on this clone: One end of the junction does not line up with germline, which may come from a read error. The CDR3 loop is CVSSSSGTPNSYEQYF. CDR3 DNA: TGTGTCAGCAGTTCTAGCGGGACGCCGAACTCCTACGAGCAGTACTTC. This rearrangement joins TRBV28 to TRBJ2-7; TRBD2 matches 9 bases. Germline V lookup: CDR1 MDHEN, CDR2 SYDVKM. This CDR3 has 16 amino acids.

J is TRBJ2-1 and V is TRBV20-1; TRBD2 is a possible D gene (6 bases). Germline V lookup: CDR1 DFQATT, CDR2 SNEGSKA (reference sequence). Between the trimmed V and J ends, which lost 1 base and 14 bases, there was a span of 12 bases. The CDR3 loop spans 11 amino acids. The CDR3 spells CSARGGGRKFF. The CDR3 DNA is TGCAGTGCTAGAGGTGGTGGGAGGAAGTTCTTC.

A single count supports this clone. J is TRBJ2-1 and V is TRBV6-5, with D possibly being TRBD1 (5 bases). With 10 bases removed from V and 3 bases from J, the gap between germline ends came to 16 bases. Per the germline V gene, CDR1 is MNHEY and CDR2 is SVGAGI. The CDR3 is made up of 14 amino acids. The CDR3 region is CATTVGRDYNEQFF. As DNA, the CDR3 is TGTGCCACTACGGTGGGCAGGGACTACAATGAGCAGTTCTTC.

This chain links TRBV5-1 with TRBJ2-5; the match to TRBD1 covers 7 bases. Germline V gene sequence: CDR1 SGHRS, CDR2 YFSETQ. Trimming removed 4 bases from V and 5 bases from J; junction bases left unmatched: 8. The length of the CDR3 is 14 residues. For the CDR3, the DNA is TGCGCCAGCAGCGGGACAGCCGGAAGGGAGACCCAGTACTTC. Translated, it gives CASSGTAGRETQYF.

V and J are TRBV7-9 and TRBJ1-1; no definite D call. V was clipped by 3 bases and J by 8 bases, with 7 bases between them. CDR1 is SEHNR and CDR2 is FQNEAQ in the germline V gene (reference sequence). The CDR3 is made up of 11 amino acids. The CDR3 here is CASSFGREAFF. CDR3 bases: TGTGCCAGCAGCTTTGGTCGGGAAGCTTTCTTT.

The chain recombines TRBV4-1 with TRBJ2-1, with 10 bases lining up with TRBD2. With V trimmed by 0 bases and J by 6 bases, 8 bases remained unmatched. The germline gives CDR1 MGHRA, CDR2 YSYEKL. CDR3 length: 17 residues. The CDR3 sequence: CASSQDTGTSEGNEQFF. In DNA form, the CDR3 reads TGCGCCAGCAGCCAAGACACCGGGACTAGCGAAGGCAATGAGCAGTTCTTC.

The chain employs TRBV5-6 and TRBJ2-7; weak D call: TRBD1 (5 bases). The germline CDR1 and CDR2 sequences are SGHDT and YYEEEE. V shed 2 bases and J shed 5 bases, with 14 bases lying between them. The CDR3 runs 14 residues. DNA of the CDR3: TGTGCCAGCAGCTTATCAGGGCGATACGACGAGCAGTACTTC. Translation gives CASSLSGRYDEQYF.

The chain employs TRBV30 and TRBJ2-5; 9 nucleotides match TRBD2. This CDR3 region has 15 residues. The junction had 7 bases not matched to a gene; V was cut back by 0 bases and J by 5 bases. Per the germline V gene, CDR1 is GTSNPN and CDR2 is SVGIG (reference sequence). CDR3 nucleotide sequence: TGTGCCTGGAGTGTTAGCGGGGGCACGGGGGAGACCCAGTACTTC. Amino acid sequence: CAWSVSGGTGETQYF. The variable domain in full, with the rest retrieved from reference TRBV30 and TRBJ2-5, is SQTIHQWPATLVQPVGSPLSLECTVEGTSNPNLYWYRQAAGRGLQLLFYSVGIGQISSEVPQNLSASRPQDRQFILSSKKLLLSDSGFYLCAWSVSGGTGETQYFGPGTRLLVL.

This chain's CDR3 is CSASLNYEQYF. DNA of the CDR3: TGCAGTGCTAGCCTTAACTACGAGCAGTACTTC. This chain joins TRBV20-1 and TRBJ2-7; no definite D call. CDR1 and CDR2 from the germline V gene are DFQATT and SNEGSKA (reference sequence). V was clipped by 3 bases and J by 3 bases, with 6 bases between them. The CDR3 covers 11 residues.

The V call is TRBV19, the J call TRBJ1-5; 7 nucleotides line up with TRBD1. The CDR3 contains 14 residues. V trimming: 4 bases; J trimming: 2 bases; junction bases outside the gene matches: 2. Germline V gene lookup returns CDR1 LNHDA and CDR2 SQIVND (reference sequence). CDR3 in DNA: TGTGCCAGTAGTACCGGGACAGGCAATCAGCCCCAGCATTTT. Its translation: CASSTGTGNQPQHF.

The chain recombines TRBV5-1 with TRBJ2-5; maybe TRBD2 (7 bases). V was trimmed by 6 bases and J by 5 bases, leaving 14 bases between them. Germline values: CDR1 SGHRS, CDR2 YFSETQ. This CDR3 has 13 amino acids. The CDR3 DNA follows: TGCGCCAGCAAAGGGGGAGGGCCGGAGACCCAGTACTTC. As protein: CASKGGGPETQYF.